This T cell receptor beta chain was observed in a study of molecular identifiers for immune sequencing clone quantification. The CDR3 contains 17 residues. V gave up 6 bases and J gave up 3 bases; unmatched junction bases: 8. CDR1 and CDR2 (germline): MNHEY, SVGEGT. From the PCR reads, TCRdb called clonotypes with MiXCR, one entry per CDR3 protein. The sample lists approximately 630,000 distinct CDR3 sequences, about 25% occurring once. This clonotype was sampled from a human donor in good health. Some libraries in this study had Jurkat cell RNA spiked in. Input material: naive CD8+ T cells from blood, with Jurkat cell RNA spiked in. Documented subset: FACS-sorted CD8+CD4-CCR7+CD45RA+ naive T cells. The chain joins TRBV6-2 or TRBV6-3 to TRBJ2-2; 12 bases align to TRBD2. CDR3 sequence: CASSWTSGTADTGELFF. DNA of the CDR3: TGTGCCAGCAGCTGGACTAGCGGGACAGCTGACACCGGGGAGCTGTTTTTT.